One and the same sample provided the 25 T cell receptor beta chains below, sequenced in a study of shared clonotypes between healthy human individuals. Data came from immunoSEQ multiplex PCR; TCRdb stores just in-frame clones and leaves some out. This sample has about 450,000 clones, with roughly three quarters found just once. Sequencing used PBMCs. Every receptor here comes from a woman aged 40-49 years in good health. Some clones in this sample may be carry-over from other donors' samples.

This clone has a handful of counts. The chain uses TRBV27 and TRBJ2-3; D is perhaps TRBD2 (6 bases). The germline V and J ends were trimmed by 4 bases and 6 bases, with 20 bases remaining between them. The CDR3 is 16 residues long. Germline loops: CDR1 MNHEY, CDR2 SMNVEV (reference sequence). Here the CDR3 DNA reads TGTGCCAGCAGTTGCCCCCAGGCGGGATCGACGGATACGCAGTATTTT. Translating it yields CASSCPQAGSTDTQYF.

The chain is built from TRBV6-6 and TRBJ2-3; D is perhaps TRBD2 (6 bases). In germline, CDR1 is MNHNY, CDR2 SVGAGI (reference sequence). The CDR3 sequence is 14 residues long. V lost 8 bases and J lost 1, with 13 bases in between. The CDR3 reads CASGGRSGTDTQYF. DNA of the CDR3: TGTGCCAGCGGAGGGAGGAGTGGCACAGATACGCAGTATTTT.

V is TRBV7-2 and J is TRBJ2-1, with 10 nucleotides matching TRBD2. Germline-derived CDR1 and CDR2 are SGHTA and FQGNSA. The CDR3 consists of 16 residues. The ends lost 4 bases at V and 3 bases at J; junction bases unmatched: 6. CDR3 bases: TGTGCCAGCAGCTCACCCGGGACTAGCGTCTACAATGAGCAGTTCTTC. Its protein is CASSSPGTSVYNEQFF.

The chain joins TRBV28 to TRBJ2-1, with unresolved D. V lost 2 bases to trimming and J lost 4 bases, with 9 bases between them. Germline lookup yields CDR1 MDHEN and CDR2 SYDVKM. The length of the CDR3 is 14 residues. For the CDR3, the DNA is TGTGCCAGCAGTTTACTCTCGGAATACAATGAGCAGTTCTTC. Translated: CASSLLSEYNEQFF.

The genes are TRBV28 and TRBJ1-6; D not resolved. The germline V and J ends were trimmed by 6 bases and 5 bases, with 14 bases remaining between them. The germline V gene has CDR1 MDHEN and CDR2 SYDVKM. There are 15 residues in the CDR3. Here the CDR3 reads CASRIPRANNSPLHF. DNA for the CDR3: TGTGCCAGCAGGATCCCCCGGGCAAATAATTCACCCCTCCACTTT.

The gene calls are TRBV5-1 and TRBJ2-3; no clear D gene. The germline V gene encodes CDR1 SGHRS and CDR2 YFSETQ. Trimming took off 4 bases at V and 4 bases at J, with 10 bases between the two ends. This CDR3 comprises 13 residues. CDR3 sequence: CASSGQTSDTQYF. The CDR3 bases are TGCGCCAGCAGCGGGCAGACCTCAGATACGCAGTATTTT. Together with reference TRBV5-1 and TRBJ2-3, the CDR3 gives the full variable domain: KAGVTQTPRYLIKTRGQQVTLSCSPISGHRSVSWYQQTPGQGLQFLFEYFSETQRNKGNFPGRFSGRQFSNSRSEMNVSTLELGDSALYLCASSGQTSDTQYFGPGTRLTVL.

This chain links TRBV28 with TRBJ1-3; D gene ambiguous. V lost 5 bases and J 2 bases, leaving 10 bases between the germline ends. Germline values: CDR1 MDHEN, CDR2 SYDVKM. The CDR3 has 14 amino acids. CDR3 residues: CASSEHGTGNTIYF. CDR3 nucleotide sequence: TGTGCCAGCAGTGAACATGGTACTGGAAACACCATATATTTT.

The chain links TRBV5-8 to TRBJ2-5; TRBD1 or TRBD2 may be the D gene (5 bases each). This CDR3 has 15 residues. CDR1 and CDR2 from the germline V gene are SGHTS and YDEGEE. Trimming stripped 4 bases from V and 5 bases from J, with 18 bases between. The CDR3 nucleotides read TGTGCCAGCAGCCCTGGGACCGCCTCATCGGAGACCCAGTACTTC. It is translated as CASSPGTASSETQYF.

This clone was counted only a few times. The chain combines TRBV7-7 with TRBJ2-2; the D call may be TRBD1 or TRBD2 (8 bases each). In germline, CDR1 is SSHAT, CDR2 FNYEAQ (reference sequence). This CDR3 contains 21 residues. Trimming stripped 4 bases from V and 9 bases from J, with 36 bases between. CDR3 loop: CASSYGQGEGSGKAWGRELFF. The CDR3 DNA reads TGTGCCAGCAGCTATGGACAGGGTGAGGGTAGCGGGAAGGCCTGGGGCCGGGAGCTGTTTTTT.

The rearrangement joins TRBV4-1 to TRBJ2-7, with 10 bases matching TRBD2. Per the germline V gene, CDR1 is MGHRA and CDR2 is YSYEKL. The CDR3 runs 17 residues. The V and J ends lost 0 bases and 0 bases, in that order; junction bases with no gene match: 5. DNA of the CDR3: TGCGCCAGCAGCCAAGATAGGTCTAGCGGGAGCTCCTACGAGCAGTACTTC. Encoded protein: CASSQDRSSGSSYEQYF.

The rearrangement joins TRBV5-6 to TRBJ1-2; D ambiguous. The ends were cut back, 0 bases at V and 2 bases at J, with 8 bases in the middle. CDR1 is SGHDT, CDR2 YYEEEE, per germline. The length of the CDR3 is 14 residues. CDR3 residues: CASSLVSGNYGYTF. DNA for the CDR3: TGTGCCAGCAGCTTGGTGAGTGGGAACTATGGCTACACCTTC.

J is TRBJ2-5 and V is TRBV7-2, with TRBD2 identical over 7 bases. The V and J ends lost 5 bases and 3 bases, in that order; junction bases with no gene match: 6. CDR1 and CDR2 (germline): SGHTA, FQGNSA. The CDR3 runs 14 residues. The CDR3 here is CASSPGLPKETQYF. The CDR3, as DNA: TGTGCCAGCAGCCCGGGACTACCTAAAGAGACCCAGTACTTC.

This sequence joins TRBV5-1 and TRBJ2-2; 8 positions agree with TRBD1. Per the germline V gene, CDR1 is SGHRS and CDR2 is YFSETQ. Trimming removed 3 bases from V and 6 bases from J; junction bases left unmatched: 10. The CDR3 length is 16 residues. The CDR3 spells CASSSRTGIGAGELFF. CDR3 nucleotides: TGCGCCAGCAGCTCCCGGACAGGGATTGGCGCCGGGGAGCTGTTTTTT.

The chain has TRBV30 and TRBJ1-3; TRBD1 matches at 10 bases. The J segment lost 7 bases and the V segment lost 0 bases, leaving 9 bases of the junction unmatched. The germline CDR1 and CDR2 sequences are GTSNPN and SVGIG (reference sequence). The CDR3 has 16 residues. The CDR3 spells CAWSVLGRGQGNTIYF. In DNA, the CDR3 is TGTGCCTGGAGTGTACTCGGTCGGGGACAGGGGAACACCATATATTTT.

The J gene is TRBJ2-3, the V gene TRBV18; a weak D match, TRBD1 (6 bases). CDR1 KGHSH and CDR2 LQKENI come from the germline V gene. V was trimmed by 5 bases and J by 3 bases, leaving 9 bases between them. The CDR3 is made up of 13 amino acids. The chain's CDR3 is CASSGTKTDTQYF. The CDR3 bases are TGTGCCAGCTCAGGGACAAAAACAGATACGCAGTATTTT.

The rearrangement links TRBV10-2 to TRBJ2-5; D gene ambiguous. The CDR3 is made up of 15 amino acids. The V end was cut by 4 bases, the J end by 2 bases, with 14 bases between. In germline, CDR1 is WSHSY, CDR2 SAAADI. As DNA, the CDR3 is TGCGCCAGCAGTGGCGGATTAAAACCGCAAGAGACCCAGTACTTC. This gives the protein CASSGGLKPQETQYF.

This sequence joins TRBV7-7 and TRBJ2-5; 8 nucleotides align to TRBD1. V shed 5 bases, J shed 2 bases, and the junction held 7 bases outside the gene matches. CDR3 size: 15 residues. Germline loops: CDR1 SSHAT, CDR2 FNYEAQ (reference sequence). The DNA for the CDR3 is TGTGCCAGCAGCCCGACCTACAGGGGGCAAGAGACCCAGTACTTC. This sequence encodes CASSPTYRGQETQYF.

This rearrangement joins TRBV29-1 to TRBJ1-2; tentative D call: TRBD1 (5 bases). V was cut by 4 bases and J by 4 bases, with 13 bases left in between. Germline CDR1 SQVTM, CDR2 ANQGSEA. The CDR3 runs 13 residues. Here the CDR3 reads CSVGERGGYGYTF. CDR3 DNA: TGCAGCGTTGGAGAAAGGGGAGGCTATGGCTACACCTTC.

The chain carries TRBV7-9 and TRBJ1-3, with 7 bases lining up with TRBD1. This CDR3 region has 16 residues. V lost 5 bases and J lost 2; bases outside the gene matches: 9. Looked up from germline, CDR1 is SEHNR and CDR2 is FQNEAQ (reference sequence). The CDR3 loop reads CASSPIRGTTGNTIYF. The CDR3 DNA sequence: TGTGCCAGCAGCCCGATCAGGGGGACAACTGGAAACACCATATATTTT.

Regarding this clone: Germline is not matched at one junction end, which may reflect a read error. The rearrangement joins TRBV28 to TRBJ1-2, with D hard to call. Germline CDR1 is MDHEN and CDR2 is SYDVKM. The CDR3 loop spans 11 amino acids. CDR3 residues: CASSLVLWRVF. In nucleotides, the CDR3 is TGTGCCAGCAGTTTAGTTTTATGGAGGGTTTTC.

The chain couples TRBV9 to TRBJ2-5; no definite D call. The CDR3 is 13 amino acids. V lost 4 bases, J lost 0 bases, and 7 bases lay in between. Germline CDR1 and CDR2: SGDLS and YYNGEE. The CDR3, as DNA: TGTGCCAGCAGCCGTGACAACCAAGAGACCCAGTACTTC. Translating it yields CASSRDNQETQYF.

CDR3 nucleotide sequence: TGTGCCAGCAGCTTGCGGGCTAGCGGGAGGGCATGGTACAATGAGCAGTTCTTC. The encoded protein is CASSLRASGRAWYNEQFF. The rearrangement uses TRBV5-6 and TRBJ2-1, with 12 bases that match TRBD2. V dropped 1 base and J dropped 4; count of bases not matched to a gene: 9. This CDR3 comprises 18 residues. Germline lookup yields CDR1 SGHDT and CDR2 YYEEEE.

This clone has more than one count but fewer than ten. This rearrangement joins TRBV7-3 to TRBJ2-2; D perhaps matches TRBD2 (6 bases). Germline CDR1 and CDR2: SGHTA and FQGTGA. V lost 0 bases and J lost 5, with 13 bases in between. This CDR3 has 16 residues. The CDR3 bases are TGTGCCAGCAGCTTAACCGGGGGTGACAGAACCGGGGAGCTGTTTTTT. This translates into CASSLTGGDRTGELFF.

Turning to this clone: This may come from a read error, since a much larger clone is one base off. The chain recombines TRBV19 with TRBJ1-5; D might be TRBD1 (6 bases). Germline CDR1 and CDR2: LNHDA and SQIVND (reference sequence). The CDR3 length is 13 residues. Trimming took 3 bases from V and 5 from J, leaving 8 bases between them. CDR3 sequence: CASSISGDQPQHF. The CDR3, as DNA: TGTGCCAGTAGTATCTCAGGGGATCAGCCCCAGCATTTT.

J is TRBJ2-1 and V is TRBV5-1; 10 positions match TRBD1. In germline, CDR1 is SGHRS, CDR2 YFSETQ. The CDR3 spans 13 residues. V trimming: 4 bases; J trimming: 8 bases; junction bases outside the gene matches: 3. The CDR3 DNA is TGCGCCAGCAGCGGACAGGGGGTGGATGAGCAGTTCTTC. Its protein is CASSGQGVDEQFF.